Shown below are 17 T cell receptor beta chains from a single sample sequenced in a study of graft-versus-host responses after intestinal transplantation. Sequencing was performed with immunoSEQ multiplex PCR; in TCRdb, only in-frame clones are kept and a portion is missing. This sample has tens of thousands of clones, with approximately 92% found just once. The sample here was PBMCs, taken roughly 760 days after a first intestinal transplant, on the day of a second. The receptors were gathered from a human patient who received an intestinal transplant, so some T cells may come from the graft donor.

The rearrangement joins TRBV19 to TRBJ1-2; unclear D gene. The germline CDR1 and CDR2 sequences are LNHDA and SQIVND (reference sequence). The CDR3 loop spans 12 amino acids. Trimming stripped 5 bases from V and 6 bases from J, with 10 bases between. CDR3 in DNA: TGTGCCAGTAGTCAGGACCCTGATGGCTACACCTTC. Its translation is CASSQDPDGYTF.

The chain links TRBV7-3 to TRBJ2-2, with D perhaps TRBD2 (5 bases). The CDR3 consists of 14 residues. V shed 2 bases and J shed 3 bases, with 7 bases lying between them. Germline values: CDR1 SGHTA, CDR2 FQGTGA. CDR3: CASSLLGDTGELFF. The CDR3, as DNA: TGTGCCAGCAGCTTACTCGGGGACACCGGGGAGCTGTTTTTT. Using reference TRBV7-3 and TRBJ2-2 for the parts outside the CDR3, the full variable domain is GAGVSQTPSNKVTEKGKYVELRCDPISGHTALYWYRQSLGQGPEFLIYFQGTGAADDSGLPNDRFFAVRPEGSVSTLKIQRTERGDSAVYLCASSLLGDTGELFFGEGSRLTVL.

The chain recombines TRBV9 with TRBJ2-3; TRBD2 might be the D (5 bases). Trimming removed 3 bases at V and 2 bases at J, with 10 bases between. The germline CDR1 and CDR2 sequences are SGDLS and YYNGEE. The CDR3 totals 14 residues. The CDR3 DNA sequence: TGTGCCAGCAGCGCTAGCAGCCCCACAGATACGCAGTATTTT. This sequence encodes CASSASSPTDTQYF.

The rearrangement joins TRBV15 to TRBJ2-5, with D perhaps TRBD2 (5 bases). CDR3 length equals 15 residues. The V gene lost 0 bases and the J gene lost 4 bases, with 12 bases spanning the gap. CDR1 and CDR2 (germline): LNHNV, YYDKDF (reference sequence). CDR3 coding DNA: TGTGCCACCAGCAGAGAGTACGAGGGCCCAGAGACCCAGTACTTC. This gives the protein CATSREYEGPETQYF.

In this sample, this clone turned up once. CDR3 bases: TGTGCCAGCAGCACCAGGGCCTCTGGAAACACCATATATTTT. Its protein product is CASSTRASGNTIYF. This sequence joins TRBV9 and TRBJ1-3; perhaps TRBD1 as D (5 bases). This CDR3 comprises 14 residues. V lost 4 bases and J lost 0, with 8 bases in between. Germline CDR1 and CDR2: SGDLS and YYNGEE. The whole variable domain, filled in from reference TRBV9 and TRBJ1-3, reads DSGVTQTPKHLITATGQRVTLRCSPRSGDLSVYWYQQSLDQGLQFLIQYYNGEERAKGNILERFSAQQFPDLHSELNLSSLELGDSALYFCASSTRASGNTIYFGEGSWLTVV.

The chain is built from TRBV5-4 and TRBJ1-1; D perhaps matches TRBD1 (5 bases). With 4 bases removed from V and 1 base from J, the gap between germline ends came to 11 bases. The CDR3 runs to 14 residues. Germline V gene data show CDR1 as SGHNT and CDR2 as YYREEE (reference sequence). The CDR3 sequence: CASSQGGWNTEAFF. DNA of the CDR3: TGTGCCAGCAGCCAGGGAGGGTGGAACACTGAAGCTTTCTTT.

The chain couples TRBV9 to TRBJ1-1; TRBD1 matches 12 bases. The V segment lost 4 bases and the J segment 7 bases; nucleotides outside the gene matches: 5. CDR1 is SGDLS and CDR2 is YYNGEE in the germline V gene. This CDR3 region has 14 residues. For the CDR3, the DNA is TGTGCCAGCAGCCCTGGGACAGGGGGCGTTGAAGCTTTCTTT. It specifies CASSPGTGGVEAFF.

The chain is built from TRBV5-4 and TRBJ2-3; 8 positions match TRBD2. Per the germline V gene, CDR1 is SGHNT and CDR2 is YYREEE (reference sequence). The junction had 12 bases not matched to a gene; V was cut back by 2 bases and J by 1 base. The CDR3 runs 18 residues. The CDR3 bases are TGTGCCAGCAGCTTCAACCCCGGGACTAGTTGGGGCACAGATACGCAGTATTTT. Its protein product is CASSFNPGTSWGTDTQYF.

V is TRBV9 and J is TRBJ2-5; a weak D match, TRBD2 (5 bases). The J call may be in error: the DNA end matches TRBJ2-7 better. Germline V gene lookup returns CDR1 SGDLS and CDR2 YYNGEE. This CDR3 contains 13 residues. Written as DNA, the CDR3 is TGTGCCAGCAGCGTCCGGGATCTGGACGAGCAGTACTTC. Protein product: CASSVRDLDEQYF.

This clone appeared a single time. The rearrangement uses TRBV6-4 and TRBJ2-1, with D maybe TRBD2 (6 bases). Trimming cost V 10 bases and J 0 bases, with 13 bases left between them. Germline V gene sequence: CDR1 MRHNA, CDR2 SNTAGT. This CDR3 is 14 amino acids long. CDR3 coding DNA: TGTGCCAACTACAGCGGGTACTCCTACAATGAGCAGTTCTTC. Translated: CANYSGYSYNEQFF.

The chain recombines TRBV27 with TRBJ2-3, with D possibly being TRBD2 (5 bases). Germline CDR1 reads MNHEY; CDR2 reads SMNVEV (reference sequence). V was cut by 2 bases and J by 2 bases, with 8 bases left in between. The CDR3 runs to 14 residues. The CDR3 sequence: CASSLAGHTDTQYF. CDR3 bases: TGTGCCAGCAGTTTAGCGGGCCACACAGATACGCAGTATTTT.

The genes are TRBV19 and TRBJ1-4, with D unclear. There are 13 residues in the CDR3. V was clipped by 3 bases and J by 8 bases, with 10 bases between them. Per the germline V gene, CDR1 is LNHDA and CDR2 is SQIVND (reference sequence). CDR3 sequence (DNA): TGTGCCAGTAGTATGGCAGGTAGCGAAAAACTGTTTTTT. Translated: CASSMAGSEKLFF. Based on the CDR3 plus reference TRBV19 and TRBJ1-4, the full variable domain is DGGITQSPKYLFRKEGQNVTLSCEQNLNHDAMYWYRQDPGQGLRLIYYSQIVNDFQKGDIAEGYSVSREKKESFPLTVTSAQKNPTAFYLCASSMAGSEKLFFGSGTQLSVL.

The rearrangement joins TRBV19 to TRBJ1-1; no definite D call. Per germline, CDR1 LNHDA and CDR2 SQIVND (reference sequence). Between the trimmed V and J ends, which lost 5 bases and 4 bases, there was a span of 14 bases. The CDR3 contains 14 residues. This CDR3 reads CASSLGLGSTEAFF. CDR3 DNA sequence: TGTGCCAGTAGTCTTGGCCTGGGGAGCACTGAAGCTTTCTTT. The full variable domain, in which reference TRBV19 and TRBJ1-1 provide the parts outside the CDR3, is DGGITQSPKYLFRKEGQNVTLSCEQNLNHDAMYWYRQDPGQGLRLIYYSQIVNDFQKGDIAEGYSVSREKKESFPLTVTSAQKNPTAFYLCASSLGLGSTEAFFGQGTRLTVV.

This clone was recorded a few times. This rearrangement joins TRBV29-1 to TRBJ1-2; D not certain. The germline V and J ends were trimmed by 0 bases and 8 bases, with 4 bases remaining between them. Germline V lookup: CDR1 SQVTM, CDR2 ANQGSEA. This CDR3 region has 10 residues. DNA of the CDR3: TGCAGCGTTGAAGAGGGCGGCTACACCTTC. Protein sequence: CSVEEGGYTF.

The rearrangement uses TRBV6-4 and TRBJ2-3; D not certain. V lost 10 bases, J lost 0 bases, and 11 bases lay in between. The CDR3 covers 13 residues. Germline loops: CDR1 MRHNA, CDR2 SNTAGT. CDR3: CATSRASTDTQYF. CDR3 DNA: TGTGCCACCTCTAGGGCGAGCACAGATACGCAGTATTTT.

The chain uses TRBV10-1 and TRBJ2-1; D may be TRBD2 (5 bases). Trimming cost V 1 base and J 5 bases, with 6 bases left between them. Germline V gene sequence: CDR1 WNHNN, CDR2 SYGVQD (reference sequence). CDR3 size: 13 residues. The CDR3 protein is CASSELRDNEQFF. Here the CDR3 DNA reads TGCGCCAGCAGTGAGTTGAGGGACAATGAGCAGTTCTTC.

V gene TRBV5-4 combines with J gene TRBJ2-2; D unclear. The CDR3 consists of 14 residues. Per the germline V gene, CDR1 is SGHNT and CDR2 is YYREEE (reference sequence). Deletions cut 2 bases from V and 6 bases from J, with 11 bases between. The CDR3 region has the DNA TGTGCCAGCAGCTTACGCGAACTGGCCGGGGAGCTGTTTTTT. It translates to CASSLRELAGELFF.